This TCR beta chain is drawn from a study of blood T cell repertoires in COVID-19. Turning to the study itself: Acute and convalescent COVID-19 samples came from the United States, Italy and Spain. The cDNA or gDNA used as material had been derived from T cells, B-cell-depleted T cells, or PBMCs.

As originally analysed: Estimated nucleated cell counts came from reference gene primer amplification. Profiling relied on immunoSEQ multiplex PCR, and the TCRdb table lists in-frame clones only, not all of them. Clone size and the V and J calls come from that table; the DNA yielded D and trimming. The sample has 200,000 or so clones; approximately 82% are singletons. Looked up from germline, CDR1 is KGHDR and CDR2 is SFDVKD. Trimming removed 3 bases from V and 7 bases from J; junction bases left unmatched: 7. The CDR3 runs 15 residues. The sequencing sample was made of peripheral blood. This clonotype was obtained from a human donor with acute or convalescent COVID-19. The donor label of this sample is uncertain. This chain links TRBV24-1 with TRBJ1-5; 8 bases match TRBD1. CDR3 nucleotides: TGTGCCACCAGTGATCACGGACAGGGAGGACAGCCCCAGCATTTT. Translating it yields CATSDHGQGGQPQHF.